The 20 T cell receptor beta chains listed next were all sequenced from one sample in a study of CD8 T cells in ankylosing spondylitis. TCRdb re-called the 5' RACE reads through MiXCR, storing one row per CDR3 protein. The profile covers about 180,000 distinct CDR3 sequences, with roughly 10% appearing a single time and roughly 15% taken by the ten largest. Specimen: blood, either unsorted or a sorted T cell fraction (not recorded which). All receptors come from a female donor with ankylosing spondylitis or in good health (not recorded which).

The chain couples TRBV6-8 to TRBJ2-1, with TRBD2 matching 7 bases. Unmatched junction bases numbered 18, after V lost 10 bases and J lost 15 bases. This CDR3 is built from 13 residues. Germline V CDR1 and CDR2: MNHGY, SAAAGT. CDR3 DNA sequence: TGTGCCACCTACGGGGGGTTTGGATTAGCCGGGTTCTTC. This sequence encodes CATYGGFGLAGFF.

The genes are TRBV7-9 and TRBJ2-1; 10 positions match TRBD2. With 2 bases clipped from V and 6 bases from J, the junction kept 1 base outside the gene matches. Germline V gene data show CDR1 as SEHNR and CDR2 as FQNEAQ (reference sequence). The CDR3 sequence is 14 residues long. Here the CDR3 reads CASSLSGRGNEQFF. For the CDR3, the DNA is TGTGCCAGCAGCTTAAGCGGGAGGGGCAATGAGCAGTTCTTC. The full variable domain, its missing parts supplied by reference TRBV7-9 and TRBJ2-1, is DTGVSQNPRHKITKRGQNVTFRCDPISEHNRLYWYRQTLGQGPEFLTYFQNEAQLEKSRLLSDRFSAERPKGSFSTLEIQRTEQGDSAMYLCASSLSGRGNEQFFGPGTRLTVL.

This clonotype showed up many times. J is TRBJ1-2 and V is TRBV29-1; tentative D call: TRBD1 (5 bases). With 6 bases removed from V and 4 bases from J, the gap between germline ends came to 12 bases. The germline CDR1 and CDR2 sequences are SQVTM and ANQGSEA. This CDR3 is 12 amino acids long. The CDR3: CSVVAGTYGYTF. As DNA, the CDR3 is TGCAGCGTAGTTGCAGGGACCTATGGCTACACCTTC.

In its sample, this clonotype was seen many times. The rearrangement links TRBV5-1 to TRBJ1-6, with 10 bases aligning to TRBD1. V lost 0 bases and J lost 10; bases outside the gene matches: 10. This CDR3 has 17 amino acids. Per germline, CDR1 SGHRS and CDR2 YFSETQ. The chain's CDR3 is CASSLESDRGPGSPLHF. CDR3 DNA sequence: TGCGCCAGCAGCTTGGAGAGTGACAGGGGGCCAGGATCACCCCTCCACTTT. Full variable domain (missing parts from reference TRBV5-1 and TRBJ1-6): KAGVTQTPRYLIKTRGQQVTLSCSPISGHRSVSWYQQTPGQGLQFLFEYFSETQRNKGNFPGRFSGRQFSNSRSEMNVSTLELGDSALYLCASSLESDRGPGSPLHFGNGTRLTVT.

This rearrangement joins TRBV20-1 to TRBJ2-2, with 8 positions matching TRBD2. Trimming at V came to 3 bases and at J to 0 bases, leaving 12 bases not matched to a gene. There are 18 residues in the CDR3. Germline CDR1 is DFQATT and CDR2 is SNEGSKA (reference sequence). The chain's CDR3 is CSARAQAGVPANTGELFF. CDR3 in DNA: TGCAGTGCTAGGGCCCAAGCGGGAGTGCCCGCGAACACCGGGGAGCTGTTTTTT.

The rearrangement links TRBV9 to TRBJ2-1, with 7 positions matching TRBD2. Trimming removed 0 bases from V and 5 bases from J; junction bases left unmatched: 11. Germline CDR1 reads SGDLS; CDR2 reads YYNGEE. The CDR3 spans 17 residues. CDR3 residues: CASSVAGSGLKDNEQFF. The CDR3 nucleotides are TGTGCCAGCAGCGTAGCCGGTAGCGGGCTCAAGGACAATGAGCAGTTCTTC.

This clonotype was seen only a few times. This chain joins TRBV2 and TRBJ1-6; D gene uncertain. The CDR3 contains 12 residues. Germline-derived CDR1 and CDR2 are SNHLY and FYNNEI. Trimming removed 6 bases from V and 10 bases from J, with 10 bases in between. The CDR3 loop reads CASREAGSPLHF. In nucleotides, the CDR3 is TGTGCCAGCAGGGAGGCGGGGTCACCCCTCCACTTT. Looking up the rest from reference TRBV2 and TRBJ1-6 gives the full variable domain: EPEVTQTPSHQVTQMGQEVILRCVPISNHLYFYWYRQILGQKVEFLVSFYNNEISEKSEIFDDQFSVERPDGSNFTLKIRSTKLEDSAMYFCASREAGSPLHFGNGTRLTVT.

Only a few counts were recorded for this clonotype. The chain joins TRBV2 to TRBJ1-1; perhaps TRBD1 as D (6 bases). Trimming left V 10 bases short and J 8 bases short, with 11 bases between. CDR1 is SNHLY, CDR2 FYNNEI, per germline. The CDR3 length is 10 residues. The CDR3 DNA sequence: TGTGCCACTGGGGGGACAGAAGCTTTCTTT. Translation: CATGGTEAFF.

The chain combines TRBV13 with TRBJ2-1, with TRBD1 matching over 8 bases. This CDR3 spans 15 amino acids. CDR1 and CDR2 from the germline V gene are PRHDT and FYEKMQ (reference sequence). V lost 4 bases, J lost 3 bases, and 5 bases stayed unmatched. The CDR3 here is CASSSADRDYNEQFF. The CDR3 bases are TGTGCCAGCAGCTCGGCGGACAGGGACTACAATGAGCAGTTCTTC.

There are a few counts of this clonotype. J is TRBJ2-5 and V is TRBV7-2; 11 positions match TRBD2. Losses at the gene ends were 4 bases for V and 5 bases for J; bases not matched to a gene: 6. The germline gives CDR1 SGHTA, CDR2 FQGNSA. This CDR3 has 15 residues. CDR3 amino acids: CASSSPSGRLETQYF. In nucleotides, the CDR3 is TGTGCCAGCAGCTCGCCTAGCGGGAGGTTGGAGACCCAGTACTTC.

This clonotype has a count of ten or more. The V gene is TRBV9, the J gene TRBJ1-2, with 7 bases that match TRBD1. The ends lost 3 bases at V and 3 bases at J; junction bases unmatched: 8. The CDR3 loop spans 15 amino acids. Germline V gene data show CDR1 as SGDLS and CDR2 as YYNGEE. In DNA form, the CDR3 reads TGTGCCAGCAGCGGAAACGACAGGGACTACTATGGCTACACCTTC. This gives the protein CASSGNDRDYYGYTF.

This chain connects TRBV3-1 to TRBJ2-5, with D unresolved. CDR1 and CDR2 (germline): LGHDT, YNNKEL (reference sequence). V dropped 6 bases and J dropped 2 bases, with 13 bases sitting between them. CDR3 length: 14 amino acids. The CDR3 DNA is TGTGCCAGCAGTTTCGGTTGGGGACAAGAGACCCAGTACTTC. Residues: CASSFGWGQETQYF.

This clonotype was seen many times. The V gene is TRBV7-6, the J gene TRBJ2-1; weak D call: TRBD2 (5 bases). Germline CDR1 and CDR2: SGHVS and FNYEAQ. Trimming removed 1 base at V and 9 bases at J, with 22 bases between. The CDR3 is made up of 17 amino acids. The CDR3 loop is CASSLEAGGMGIGEQFF. The CDR3 region has the DNA TGTGCCAGCAGCTTAGAGGCGGGCGGAATGGGTATTGGTGAGCAGTTCTTC. The whole variable domain, remainder taken from reference TRBV7-6 and TRBJ2-1, is GAGVSQSPRYKVTKRGQDVALRCDPISGHVSLYWYRQALGQGPEFLTYFNYEAQQDKSGLPNDRFSAERPEGSISTLTIQRTEQRDSAMYRCASSLEAGGMGIGEQFFGPGTRLTVL.

V usage is TRBV6-6 and J usage is TRBJ2-3; D gene uncertain. V was clipped by 7 bases and J by 6 bases, with 11 bases between them. Looked up from germline, CDR1 is MNHNY and CDR2 is SVGAGI (reference sequence). The CDR3 length is 12 residues. The CDR3 reads CASTGEADTQYF. The CDR3 bases are TGTGCCAGCACAGGCGAGGCGGATACGCAGTATTTT.

This clonotype has more than one count but fewer than ten. This chain joins TRBV20-1 and TRBJ1-6; 8 nucleotides agree with TRBD1. CDR1 and CDR2 from the germline V gene are DFQATT and SNEGSKA (reference sequence). The CDR3 runs 15 residues. Germline trimming cut 6 bases from V and 6 bases from J; bases unmatched to any gene: 10. The CDR3 protein is CSARRDRGINSPLHF. CDR3 DNA: TGCAGTGCCCGCCGTGACAGGGGAATTAATTCACCCCTCCACTTT.

The chain couples TRBV12-3 or TRBV12-4 to TRBJ2-5; 7 bases fit TRBD1. The V gene end was trimmed by 6 bases and the J gene end by 3 bases; junction bases not matched to a gene: 7. There are 14 residues in the CDR3. The CDR3 nucleotides read TGTGCCAGCAGAGCCGGACAGGTGGAAGAGACCCAGTACTTC. Amino acid sequence: CASRAGQVEETQYF.

The chain joins TRBV23-1 to TRBJ2-3; TRBD1 matches at 7 bases. TRBV23-1 is reported as an ORF; its role is uncertain. This CDR3 contains 14 residues. Trimming took 4 bases from V and 0 from J; bases not matched to a gene: 1. This CDR3 reads CASSRQGSTDTQYF. As DNA, the CDR3 is TGCGCCAGCAGTCGACAGGGTAGCACAGATACGCAGTATTTT.

This rearrangement joins TRBV6-1 to TRBJ2-7, with TRBD1 matching 9 bases. Germline values: CDR1 MNHNS, CDR2 SASEGT. J gave up 5 bases and V 6 bases, and 17 bases lay outside the gene matches. The CDR3 contains 17 residues. The DNA of the CDR3 is TGTGCCAGCAGCCCCCCCTGGCGGGACAGGGACTACGACGAGCAGTACTTC. Protein sequence: CASSPPWRDRDYDEQYF.

V usage is TRBV3-1 and J usage is TRBJ2-5, with a tentative D call TRBD1 (5 bases). Trimming shortened V by 3 bases and J by 3 bases, and 17 bases separated the two germline ends. CDR3 size: 16 residues. CDR1 is LGHDT, CDR2 YNNKEL, per germline (reference sequence). The CDR3: CASSHPQGTWEETQYF. For the CDR3, the DNA is TGTGCCAGCAGCCATCCCCAGGGTACGTGGGAAGAGACCCAGTACTTC.

The rearrangement links TRBV7-9 to TRBJ2-6; D remains ambiguous. The V end was cut by 1 base, the J end by 2 bases, with 3 bases between. CDR3 length: 14 residues. CDR1 SEHNR and CDR2 FQNEAQ come from the germline V gene (reference sequence). The CDR3 DNA follows: TGTGCCAGCAGCTTAGTAACTGGGGCCAACGTCCTGACTTTC. This translates into CASSLVTGANVLTF.